This T cell receptor (beta chain) was retrieved from a study of blood T cell repertoires in COVID-19. This CDR3 contains 15 residues. The germline CDR1 and CDR2 sequences are MNHEY and SMNVEV (reference sequence). J lost 5 bases, V lost 5 bases, and 8 bases had no gene match. Clones were read by immunoSEQ multiplex PCR, and TCRdb kept only the in-frame ones, dropping some. The data contain 120,000 to 150,000 clones, around 83% of them singletons. The chain is built from TRBV27 and TRBJ2-7; 11 positions match TRBD1. The receptor was isolated from a man in his thirties or forties with COVID-19, enrolled during active disease. Sequenced material: peripheral blood. The CDR3 DNA is TGTGCCAGCAGTCCCTTTCGGACAGGGGGCGACGAGCAGTACTTC. This gives the protein CASSPFRTGGDEQYF.